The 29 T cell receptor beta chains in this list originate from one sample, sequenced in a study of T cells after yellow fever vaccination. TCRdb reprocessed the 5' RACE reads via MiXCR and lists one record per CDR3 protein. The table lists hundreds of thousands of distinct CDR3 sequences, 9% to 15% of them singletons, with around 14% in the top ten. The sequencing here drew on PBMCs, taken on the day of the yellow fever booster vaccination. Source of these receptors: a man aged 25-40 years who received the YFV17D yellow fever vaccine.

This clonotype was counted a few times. DNA of the CDR3: TGTGCCAGCAGGTCCTTTGGGGGGCCCTCCTACGAGCAGTACTTC. This translates into CASRSFGGPSYEQYF. J is TRBJ2-7 and V is TRBV7-2; D may correspond to TRBD1 or TRBD2 (6 bases each). Germline loops: CDR1 SGHTA, CDR2 FQGNSA. Trimming stripped 6 bases from V and 0 bases from J, with 15 bases between. This CDR3 is 15 amino acids long. Full variable domain (remainder filled in from reference TRBV7-2 and TRBJ2-7): GAGVSQSPSNKVTEKGKDVELRCDPISGHTALYWYRQSLGQGLEFLIYFQGNSAPDKSGLPSDRFSAERTGGSVSTLTIQRTQQEDSAVYLCASRSFGGPSYEQYFGPGTRLTVT.

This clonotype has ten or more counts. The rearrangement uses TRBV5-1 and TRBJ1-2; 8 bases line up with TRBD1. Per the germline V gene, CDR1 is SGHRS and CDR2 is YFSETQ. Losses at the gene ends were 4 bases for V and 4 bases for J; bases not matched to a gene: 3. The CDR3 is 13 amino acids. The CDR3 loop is CASSAGTGYGYTF. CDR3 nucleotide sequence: TGCGCCAGCAGCGCCGGGACAGGCTATGGCTACACCTTC.

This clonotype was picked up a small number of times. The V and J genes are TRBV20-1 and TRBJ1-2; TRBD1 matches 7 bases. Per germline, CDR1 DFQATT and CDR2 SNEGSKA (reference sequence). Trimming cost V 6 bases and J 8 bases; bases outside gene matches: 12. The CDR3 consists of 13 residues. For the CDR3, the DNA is TGCAGTGCCCTGACAGGGAATTCGGGCGGCTACACCTTC. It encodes CSALTGNSGGYTF.

The CDR3 sequence: CSARRGGVGLFFF. CDR3 DNA: TGCAGTGCTAGACGAGGGGGCGTAGGACTTTTTTTCTTC. V is TRBV20-1 and J is TRBJ2-1, with TRBD1 matching 7 bases. V shed 2 bases and J 16 bases; nucleotides not matched to a gene: 14. The germline gives CDR1 DFQATT, CDR2 SNEGSKA (reference sequence). The CDR3 sequence is 13 residues long.

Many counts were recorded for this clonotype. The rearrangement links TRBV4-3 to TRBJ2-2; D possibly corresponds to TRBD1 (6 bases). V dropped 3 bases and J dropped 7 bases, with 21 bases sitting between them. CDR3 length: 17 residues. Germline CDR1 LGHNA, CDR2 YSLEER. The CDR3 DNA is TGCGCCAGCAGCCATGACTCGAGGGTGGGGGCAGGCGGGGAGCTGTTTTTT. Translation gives CASSHDSRVGAGGELFF.

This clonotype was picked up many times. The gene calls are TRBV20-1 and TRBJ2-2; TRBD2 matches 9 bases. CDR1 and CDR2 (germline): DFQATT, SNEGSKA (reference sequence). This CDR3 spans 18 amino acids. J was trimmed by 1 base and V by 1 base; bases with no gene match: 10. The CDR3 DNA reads TGCAGTGCTAGAGCCTCTAGCGGGATGGGGTGGAACACCGGGGAGCTGTTTTTT. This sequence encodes CSARASSGMGWNTGELFF.

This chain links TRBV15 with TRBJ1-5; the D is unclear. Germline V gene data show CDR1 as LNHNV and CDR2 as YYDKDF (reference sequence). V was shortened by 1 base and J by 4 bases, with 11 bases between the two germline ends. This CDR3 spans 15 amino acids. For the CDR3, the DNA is TGTGCCACCAGCAGAGGCCTGGGAGGGAATCAGCCCCAGCATTTT. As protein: CATSRGLGGNQPQHF.

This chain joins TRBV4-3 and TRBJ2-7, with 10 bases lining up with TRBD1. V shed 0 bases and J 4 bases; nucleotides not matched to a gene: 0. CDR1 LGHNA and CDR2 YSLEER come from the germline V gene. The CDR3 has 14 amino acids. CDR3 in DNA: TGCGCCAGCAGCCAAGAGGGACAGGGGTACGAGCAGTACTTC. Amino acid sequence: CASSQEGQGYEQYF.

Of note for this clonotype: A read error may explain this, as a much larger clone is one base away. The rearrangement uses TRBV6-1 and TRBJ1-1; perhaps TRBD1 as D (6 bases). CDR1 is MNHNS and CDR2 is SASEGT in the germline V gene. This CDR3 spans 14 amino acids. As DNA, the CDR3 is TGTACCAGCAGCTTCGGGACACAACGGACTGAAGCTTTCTTT. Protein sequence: CTSSFGTQRTEAFF.

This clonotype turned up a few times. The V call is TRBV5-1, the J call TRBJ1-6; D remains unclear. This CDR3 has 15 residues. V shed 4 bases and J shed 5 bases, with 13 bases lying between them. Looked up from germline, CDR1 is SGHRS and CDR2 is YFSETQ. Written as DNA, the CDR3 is TGCGCCAGCAGCCCGAGGGTAATTGATAATTCACCCCTCCACTTT. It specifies CASSPRVIDNSPLHF.

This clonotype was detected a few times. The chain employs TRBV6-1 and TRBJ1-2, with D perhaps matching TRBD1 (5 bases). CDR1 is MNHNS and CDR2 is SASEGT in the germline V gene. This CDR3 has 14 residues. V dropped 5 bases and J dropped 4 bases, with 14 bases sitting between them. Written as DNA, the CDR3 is TGTGCCAGCAGTCCTGACAGACTGCCCTATGGCTACACCTTC. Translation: CASSPDRLPYGYTF.

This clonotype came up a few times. The CDR3 sequence: CASSYRGGDEKLFF. The CDR3, as DNA: TGTGCCAGCAGCTACAGGGGAGGTGATGAAAAACTGTTTTTT. This chain joins TRBV7-2 and TRBJ1-4; 7 bases align to TRBD1. Per germline, CDR1 SGHTA and CDR2 FQGNSA. V was clipped by 4 bases and J by 6 bases; unmatched bases: 5. The CDR3 loop spans 14 amino acids.

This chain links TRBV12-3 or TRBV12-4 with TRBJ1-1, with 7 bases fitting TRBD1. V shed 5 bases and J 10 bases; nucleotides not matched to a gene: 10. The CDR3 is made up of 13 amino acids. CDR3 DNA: TGTGCCAGCAGTCCCCGACAGGGTAAGGCAGCTTTCTTT. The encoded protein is CASSPRQGKAAFF.

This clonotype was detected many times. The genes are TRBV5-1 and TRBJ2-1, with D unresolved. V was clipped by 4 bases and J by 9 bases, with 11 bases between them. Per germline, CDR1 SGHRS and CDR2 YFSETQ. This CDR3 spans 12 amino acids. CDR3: CASSARSAEQFF. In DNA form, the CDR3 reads TGCGCCAGCAGCGCCCGGAGTGCTGAGCAGTTCTTC.

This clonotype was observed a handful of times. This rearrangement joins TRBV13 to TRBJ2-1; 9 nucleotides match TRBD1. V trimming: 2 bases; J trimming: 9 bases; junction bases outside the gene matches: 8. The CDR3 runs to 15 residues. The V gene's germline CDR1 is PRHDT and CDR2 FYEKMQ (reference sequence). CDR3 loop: CASSLTGGGSSEQFF. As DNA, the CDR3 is TGTGCCAGCAGCTTAACAGGGGGCGGTTCTAGTGAGCAGTTCTTC.

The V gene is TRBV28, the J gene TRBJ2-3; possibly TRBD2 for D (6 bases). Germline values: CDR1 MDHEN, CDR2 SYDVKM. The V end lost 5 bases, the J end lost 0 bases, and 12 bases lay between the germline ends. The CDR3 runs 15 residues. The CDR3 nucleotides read TGTGCCAGCAGTCCCCCGGGGGTTAGCACAGATACGCAGTATTTT. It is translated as CASSPPGVSTDTQYF.

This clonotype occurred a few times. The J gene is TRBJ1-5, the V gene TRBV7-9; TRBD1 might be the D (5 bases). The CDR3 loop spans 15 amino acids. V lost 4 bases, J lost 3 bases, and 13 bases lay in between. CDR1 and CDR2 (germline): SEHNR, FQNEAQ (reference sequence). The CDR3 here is CASSSAGLVNQPQHF. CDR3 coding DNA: TGTGCCAGCAGCTCAGCGGGACTCGTCAATCAGCCCCAGCATTTT. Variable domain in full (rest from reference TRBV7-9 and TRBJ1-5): DTGVSQNPRHKITKRGQNVTFRCDPISEHNRLYWYRQTLGQGPEFLTYFQNEAQLEKSRLLSDRFSAERPKGSFSTLEIQRTEQGDSAMYLCASSSAGLVNQPQHFGDGTRLSIL.

The CDR3 nucleotides are TGCGCCAGCAGCTGGGCTCCGGGACAGGGGGCAAATGAGCAGTTCTTC. As protein: CASSWAPGQGANEQFF. This chain connects TRBV5-1 to TRBJ2-1; 12 bases map to TRBD1. Losses at the gene ends were 3 bases for V and 7 bases for J; bases not matched to a gene: 8. Germline values: CDR1 SGHRS, CDR2 YFSETQ. CDR3 size: 16 residues.

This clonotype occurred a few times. The chain's CDR3 is CASSLASPTYEQYF. CDR3 DNA: TGTGCCAGCAGCTTAGCTAGCCCTACCTACGAGCAGTACTTC. The chain carries TRBV7-2 and TRBJ2-7, with D unresolved. Trimming left V 0 bases short and J 2 bases short, with 8 bases between. CDR1 SGHTA and CDR2 FQGNSA come from the germline V gene. The CDR3 is 14 amino acids.

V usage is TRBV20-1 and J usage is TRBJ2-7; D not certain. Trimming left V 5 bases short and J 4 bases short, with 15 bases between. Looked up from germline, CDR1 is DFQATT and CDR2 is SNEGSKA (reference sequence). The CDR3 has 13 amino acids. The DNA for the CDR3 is TGCAGTGCTGGTGGCGCCAGAACTTACGAGCAGTACTTC. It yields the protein CSAGGARTYEQYF.

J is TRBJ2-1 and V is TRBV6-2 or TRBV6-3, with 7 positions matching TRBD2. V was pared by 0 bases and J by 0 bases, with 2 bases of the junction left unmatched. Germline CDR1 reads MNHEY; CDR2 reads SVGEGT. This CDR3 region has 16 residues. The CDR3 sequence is CASSYSWDYSYNEQFF. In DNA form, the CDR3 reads TGTGCCAGCAGTTACTCCTGGGACTACTCCTACAATGAGCAGTTCTTC.

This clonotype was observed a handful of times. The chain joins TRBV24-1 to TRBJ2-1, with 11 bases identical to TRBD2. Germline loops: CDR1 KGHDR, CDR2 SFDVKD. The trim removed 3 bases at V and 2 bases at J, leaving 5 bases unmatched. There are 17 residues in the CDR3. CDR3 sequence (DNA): TGTGCCACCAGTGATACCGGGACTAGCGGAACCTACAATGAGCAGTTCTTC. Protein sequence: CATSDTGTSGTYNEQFF.

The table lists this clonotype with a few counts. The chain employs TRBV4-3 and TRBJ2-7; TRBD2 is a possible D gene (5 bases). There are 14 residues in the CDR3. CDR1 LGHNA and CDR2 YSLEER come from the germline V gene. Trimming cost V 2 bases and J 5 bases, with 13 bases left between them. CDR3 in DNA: TGCGCCAGCAGCCAACAACGGGATCTCAACGAGCAGTACTTC. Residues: CASSQQRDLNEQYF.

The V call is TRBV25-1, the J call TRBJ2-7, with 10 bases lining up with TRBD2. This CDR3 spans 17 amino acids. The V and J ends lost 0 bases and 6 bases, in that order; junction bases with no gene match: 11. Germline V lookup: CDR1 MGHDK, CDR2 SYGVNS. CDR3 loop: CASSEYPSGRVPLEQYF. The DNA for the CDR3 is TGTGCCAGCAGTGAATACCCTAGCGGGAGAGTCCCTCTCGAGCAGTACTTC.

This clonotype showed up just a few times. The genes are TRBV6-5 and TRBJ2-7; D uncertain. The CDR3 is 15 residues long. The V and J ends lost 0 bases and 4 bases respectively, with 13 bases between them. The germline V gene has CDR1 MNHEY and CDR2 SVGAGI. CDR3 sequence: CASSYSGSTVYEQYF. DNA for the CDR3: TGTGCCAGCAGTTACTCAGGCAGTACCGTTTACGAGCAGTACTTC.

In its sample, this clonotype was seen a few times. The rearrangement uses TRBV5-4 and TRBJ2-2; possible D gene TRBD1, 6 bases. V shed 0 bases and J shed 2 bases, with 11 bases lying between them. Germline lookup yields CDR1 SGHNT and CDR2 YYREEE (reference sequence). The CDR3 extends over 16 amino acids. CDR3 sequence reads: CASSLGGQRNTGELFF. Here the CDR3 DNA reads TGTGCCAGCAGCTTGGGGGGGCAGCGAAACACCGGGGAGCTGTTTTTT.

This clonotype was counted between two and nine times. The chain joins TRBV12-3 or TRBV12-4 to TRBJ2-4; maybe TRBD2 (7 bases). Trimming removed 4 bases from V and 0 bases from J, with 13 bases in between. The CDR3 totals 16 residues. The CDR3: CASSWGGGLAKNIQYF. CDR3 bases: TGTGCCAGCAGTTGGGGGGGCGGATTAGCCAAAAACATTCAGTACTTC.

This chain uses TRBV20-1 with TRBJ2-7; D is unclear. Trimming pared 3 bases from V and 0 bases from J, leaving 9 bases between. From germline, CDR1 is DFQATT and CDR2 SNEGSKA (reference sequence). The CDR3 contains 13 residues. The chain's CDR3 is CSASPGPSYEQYF. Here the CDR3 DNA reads TGCAGTGCTAGTCCCGGACCCTCCTACGAGCAGTACTTC.

The CDR3, as DNA: TGCGCCAGCAGCTTGGGGCTGGGGGCGCGGGAGCAGTACTTC. This sequence encodes CASSLGLGAREQYF. The rearrangement links TRBV5-1 to TRBJ2-7; D may be TRBD1 (6 bases). V gave up 0 bases and J gave up 7 bases, with 14 bases separating them. There are 14 residues in the CDR3. CDR1 is SGHRS and CDR2 is YFSETQ in the germline V gene.